These 7 T cell receptor beta chains were sequenced from one sample in a study of radiotherapy plus CTLA-4 blockade in lung cancer. Clones were sequenced by immunoSEQ multiplex PCR, and TCRdb holds only the in-frame ones, with some missing. The data hold approximately 28,000 clones, with around 79% observed a single time. The source material was peripheral blood, sampled from a patient treated with radiotherapy plus ipilimumab. The receptors here all came from a human donor with non-small cell lung cancer who had stable disease on radiotherapy plus ipilimumab.

The rearrangement joins TRBV11-2 to TRBJ2-3; 11 bases agree with TRBD2. With 0 bases clipped from V and 1 base from J, the junction kept 12 bases outside the gene matches. The CDR3 loop spans 20 amino acids. Germline assignment: CDR1 SGHAT and CDR2 FQNNGV. The CDR3 bases are TGTGCCAGCAGCTTAGATGGGATCCAGCTAGCGGGGGGTCGCACAGATACGCAGTATTTT. It encodes CASSLDGIQLAGGRTDTQYF.

The gene calls are TRBV9 and TRBJ1-2; D is undetermined. V was pared by 0 bases and J by 7 bases, with 7 bases between. CDR1 is SGDLS, CDR2 YYNGEE, per germline. The length of the CDR3 is 12 residues. In DNA, the CDR3 is TGTGCCAGCAGCGTAGGGTTTAGTGGCTACACCTTC. Amino acid sequence: CASSVGFSGYTF.

The gene calls are TRBV12-5 and TRBJ2-1, with D unresolved. The CDR3 spans 14 residues. V lost 0 bases, J lost 8 bases, and 11 bases lay in between. The germline V gene encodes CDR1 LGHNT and CDR2 FRNRAP. CDR3 coding DNA: TGTGCTAGTGGTTTGGTAAATCGAATCTATGAGCAGTTCTTC. Protein product: CASGLVNRIYEQFF.

This chain links TRBV25-1 with TRBJ1-2; no reliable D call. Looked up from germline, CDR1 is MGHDK and CDR2 is SYGVNS. The length of the CDR3 is 13 residues. The V and J ends lost 5 bases and 0 bases respectively, with 7 bases between them. The DNA of the CDR3 is TGTGCCAGCAGTTTGTCGACTAACTATGGCTACACCTTC. It translates to CASSLSTNYGYTF.

J is TRBJ2-7 and V is TRBV15, with a possible D match to TRBD1 (5 bases). CDR1 and CDR2 (germline): LNHNV, YYDKDF (reference sequence). The CDR3 extends over 16 amino acids. The V and J ends lost 0 bases and 3 bases respectively, with 15 bases between them. The CDR3 loop reads CATSRDLTEYHYEQYF. The CDR3 coding sequence is TGTGCCACCAGCAGAGATCTGACAGAATACCACTACGAGCAGTACTTC. The full variable domain, its missing parts supplied by reference TRBV15 and TRBJ2-7, is DAMVIQNPRYQVTQFGKPVTLSCSQTLNHNVMYWYQQKSSQAPKLLFHYYDKDFNNEADTPDNFQSRRPNTSFCFLDIRSPGLGDTAMYLCATSRDLTEYHYEQYFGPGTRLTVT.

The rearrangement uses TRBV28 and TRBJ1-4; 7 positions agree with TRBD1. This CDR3 is built from 14 residues. V shed 3 bases and J 5 bases; nucleotides not matched to a gene: 3. Germline CDR1 MDHEN, CDR2 SYDVKM. The CDR3: CASSFVGGNEKLFF. The CDR3 coding sequence is TGTGCCAGCAGTTTTGTAGGGGGCAATGAAAAACTGTTTTTT.

This rearrangement joins TRBV5-1 to TRBJ2-1, with unresolved D. Trimming stripped 2 bases from V and 6 bases from J, with 18 bases between. The CDR3 is made up of 16 amino acids. Germline lookup yields CDR1 SGHRS and CDR2 YFSETQ. The CDR3 region is CASSLSGLRSVNEQFF. In nucleotides, the CDR3 is TGCGCCAGCAGCTTATCAGGTCTACGTTCAGTCAATGAGCAGTTCTTC.